This T cell receptor (beta chain) stems from a study of spatial heterogeneity in lung cancer. Study at large: Tumor-region TCR transcript counts correlated strongly with a T cell module score from matched bulk RNA-seq.

This clonotype was seen at least ten times. Its antigen remains unidentified. Unique molecular identifiers tagged every individual TCR cDNA molecule. TCRdb passed the 5' RACE reads through MiXCR, listing each CDR3 protein once. The sample lists 20,000 to 25,000 distinct CDR3 sequences; about 4.9% were seen once. The CDR3 consists of 13 residues. J gave up 4 bases and V 5 bases, and 4 bases lay outside the gene matches. Germline V gives CDR1 MNHEY, CDR2 SVGAGI. Broader study findings: The number of expanded tumor alpha and beta chains correlated with mutation number.

Noted time point: sample taken at primary tumor resection. This sequence originates from a male donor with early-stage non-small cell lung cancer. The chain links TRBV6-5 to TRBJ2-5; 7 bases agree with TRBD1. Sample: lung tumor tissue, taken at surgery. The CDR3: CASSTTGRETQYF. Written as DNA, the CDR3 is TGTGCCAGCAGTACGACAGGGAGAGAGACCCAGTACTTC.